This T cell receptor beta chain was observed in a study of blood T cell repertoires in COVID-19. Libraries were prepared by immunoSEQ multiplex PCR; TCRdb keeps only in-frame clonotypes and omits some of them. The repertoire holds more than 250,000 clones, with roughly 88% as singletons. CDR3 length equals 11 residues. CDR1 is DFQATT and CDR2 is SNEGSKA in the germline V gene (reference sequence). The study drew participants aged about 18 to 95 years from around 24 US areas. Participants' own reports of clinical history determined their cohort assignment. The sample comprised PBMCs or T cells enriched from blood (not recorded which). V and J are TRBV20-1 and TRBJ2-7, with D perhaps matching TRBD1 (5 bases). The receptor was isolated from a man in his thirties or forties who had recovered from COVID-19. CDR3: CAEKGTYEQYF. CDR3 in DNA: TGCGCTGAAAAGGGGACCTACGAGCAGTACTTC.